A selection of T cell receptor beta chains follows, all from one sample in a study of control samples from healthy donors and cancer patients. Using immunoSEQ multiplex PCR, the repertoire was profiled, and TCRdb retains in-frame clones only, with some absent. The sample consists of some 150,000 clones, nearly 96% of them appearing once. Sequencing was carried out using blood. These receptors were taken from a young woman in good health. Both conserved end residues are part of each CDR3. Fields, in order: V gene, J gene, D gene, clone size, CDR3 protein. The D gene is left open where the match is weak. Clone size is stated in some rows and not others, as once, few, many or a class when expanded.

TRBV2	TRBJ2-7	TRBD1	-	CASSEDPGQLSYEQYF
TRBV7-2	TRBJ1-2	-	-	CASSQTVHGGYTF
TRBV10-3	TRBJ2-7	TRBD1	-	CAISVDRGIGQYF
TRBV18	TRBJ2-2	-	-	CASSPTGPSNTGELFF
TRBV19	TRBJ2-5	-	-	CASSRGDQETQYF
TRBV6-5	TRBJ2-3	-	-	CASRDYSDTQYF
TRBV29-1	TRBJ1-2	TRBD1	few	CSAEGGGGYTF
TRBV2	TRBJ2-1	TRBD2	few	CASSEGASGGPSEQFF
TRBV11-2	TRBJ2-5	TRBD1	once	CASSLELTGGETQYF
TRBV19	TRBJ2-7	-	-	CASSRLTGWYEQYF
TRBV10-1	TRBJ2-5	-	-	CASSIDRMGTQYF
TRBV4-1	TRBJ2-1	TRBD2	-	CASSQPRTSGSYNEQFF
TRBV19	TRBJ2-2	TRBD1	-	CASSTWDRVNTGELFF
TRBV28	TRBJ2-1	TRBD2	-	CASSLSGLAGRSSYNEQFF
TRBV6-5	TRBJ1-1	-	-	CASSYWGPEAFF
TRBV14	TRBJ2-7	-	-	CASQDSYEQYF
TRBV27	TRBJ2-5	TRBD2	-	CASRLAGVQETQYF
TRBV7-9	TRBJ2-2	-	-	CASSFGGNTGELFF
TRBV3-1/TRBV3-2	TRBJ1-1	TRBD1	once	CASSQEIVPLGQGNRSVQAFF
TRBV4-1	TRBJ2-2	-	-	CASSQPGLGVGELFF
TRBV5-1	TRBJ1-1	-	-	CASSFRGRGTEAFF
TRBV7-9	TRBJ1-1	-	once	CASSQEAGDLNTEAFF
TRBV7-2	TRBJ2-3	-	-	CASSRTRTDTQYF
TRBV5-4	TRBJ2-1	-	-	CASSPWGPYNEQFF
TRBV13	TRBJ2-7	TRBD1	-	CASSPWTGDYEQYF
TRBV9	TRBJ1-1	-	-	CASSAGPNTEAFF
TRBV3-1/TRBV3-2	TRBJ2-2	-	-	CASSQVGAGVNTGELFF
TRBV27	TRBJ1-1	TRBD1	-	CASSQGQGELNTEAFF
TRBV6-2/TRBV6-3	TRBJ2-1	TRBD2	once	CASSYSGLAGGNEQFF
TRBV14	TRBJ2-7	TRBD2	-	CASSPAGVFSGGTHEQYF
TRBV28	TRBJ1-4	TRBD1	-	CASSTTGAWEKLFF
TRBV5-4	TRBJ2-1	-	-	CASSLAKRGGSYNEQFF
TRBV9	TRBJ2-1	-	-	CASSAGVGLSYNEQFF
TRBV10-3	TRBJ2-1	TRBD2	-	CAISTTPLLASGRAGNEQFF
TRBV3-1/TRBV3-2	TRBJ1-5	-	-	CASSQGADQPQHF
TRBV2	TRBJ1-5	TRBD1	-	CASSRDSNSNQPQHF
TRBV19	TRBJ1-6	-	-	CASSLYKSSYNSPLHF
TRBV27	TRBJ2-1	-	-	CASSRGPYNEQFF
TRBV2	TRBJ2-2	-	-	CASSGWYGQGGELFF
TRBV6-4	TRBJ2-1	TRBD2	-	CASSAGLAAYNEQFF
TRBV7-7	TRBJ2-3	TRBD2	-	CASSLAPGRGDTQYF
TRBV6-1	TRBJ2-7	-	once	CASSEVTGGPGEQYF
TRBV30	TRBJ2-3	-	once	CAWSTSVIDTQYF
TRBV13	TRBJ2-3	-	-	CASSLWELGSGGETSTDTQYF
TRBV10-2	TRBJ2-7	-	-	CATLAQYEQYF
TRBV5-4	TRBJ2-3	TRBD2	-	CASNIAGADTQYF
TRBV9	TRBJ2-3	TRBD2	once	CASSVDRGGPDTQYF
TRBV2	TRBJ2-1	TRBD2	-	CASSLRRGGEVEQFF
TRBV14	TRBJ2-1	TRBD2	-	CASSQEGLLAGLFF
TRBV7-2	TRBJ1-1	-	-	CASSLRGGELLNTEAFF
TRBV18	TRBJ2-7	-	-	CASSPPLSDEQYF
TRBV28	TRBJ1-5	-	-	CASSEFRVAQPQHF